Listed here are 10 T cell receptor beta chains from one sample, sequenced in a study of radiotherapy plus CTLA-4 blockade in lung cancer. Assay used: immunoSEQ multiplex PCR; TCRdb lists only in-frame clones, some missing. The sample includes over 35,000 clones, roughly 80% of them seen just once. The sample consisted of peripheral blood, taken from a patient treated with radiotherapy plus ipilimumab. The source of these receptors is a human donor with non-small cell lung cancer whose response to radiotherapy plus ipilimumab could not be evaluated.

The J gene is TRBJ1-3, the V gene TRBV25-1, with no clear D. Germline assignment: CDR1 MGHDK and CDR2 SYGVNS. Between the trimmed V and J ends, which lost 4 bases and 3 bases, there was a span of 13 bases. The CDR3 covers 15 residues. The CDR3: CASSALGSGGNTIYF. The CDR3 nucleotides are TGTGCCAGCAGTGCCTTAGGTTCGGGTGGAAACACCATATATTTT.

The V call is TRBV27, the J call TRBJ2-1; 9 bases agree with TRBD2. The ends lost 5 bases at V and 9 bases at J; junction bases unmatched: 8. The CDR3 consists of 14 residues. CDR1 is MNHEY, CDR2 SMNVEV, per germline (reference sequence). The CDR3 reads CASSLGLAGTEQFF. CDR3 DNA: TGTGCCAGCAGTCTAGGGCTAGCGGGAACTGAGCAGTTCTTC.

The V and J genes are TRBV29-1 and TRBJ2-5; 7 bases agree with TRBD2. J lost 4 bases, V lost 7 bases, and 9 bases had no gene match. CDR3 length equals 13 residues. CDR1 SQVTM and CDR2 ANQGSEA come from the germline V gene. CDR3 protein: CSGSGIIGETQYF. For the CDR3, the DNA is TGCAGCGGGAGCGGGATTATTGGAGAGACCCAGTACTTC.

The CDR3 region is CAWSVTSSREAQYF. DNA of the CDR3: TGTGCCTGGAGTGTAACCTCGTCTAGAGAAGCCCAGTACTTC. V and J are TRBV30 and TRBJ2-5, with D unclear. V gave up 0 bases and J gave up 9 bases, with 17 bases separating them. The CDR3 sequence is 14 residues long. Germline CDR1 is GTSNPN and CDR2 is SVGIG (reference sequence).

This clone has only one observation. This chain links TRBV6-1 with TRBJ1-1, with TRBD1 matching 9 bases. The CDR3 extends over 12 amino acids. From germline, CDR1 is MNHNS and CDR2 SASEGT. The V gene end was trimmed by 1 base and the J gene end by 11 bases; junction bases not matched to a gene: 2. CDR3 in DNA: TGTGCCAGCAGTGAAGGGGACAGGGAGGCTTTCTTT. As protein: CASSEGDREAFF.

The V gene is TRBV5-1, the J gene TRBJ1-2; D is unresolved. Trimming left V 4 bases short and J 3 bases short, with 7 bases between. The CDR3 covers 12 residues. The germline V gene encodes CDR1 SGHRS and CDR2 YFSETQ. This chain's CDR3 is CASSGTDYGYTF. The CDR3 nucleotides are TGCGCCAGCAGCGGCACAGACTATGGCTACACCTTC. The whole variable domain, remainder taken from reference TRBV5-1 and TRBJ1-2, is KAGVTQTPRYLIKTRGQQVTLSCSPISGHRSVSWYQQTPGQGLQFLFEYFSETQRNKGNFPGRFSGRQFSNSRSEMNVSTLELGDSALYLCASSGTDYGYTFGSGTRLTVV.

The chain combines TRBV28 with TRBJ2-7; D is perhaps TRBD1 (8 bases). The CDR3 covers 20 residues. CDR1 is MDHEN and CDR2 is SYDVKM in the germline V gene. V was pared by 3 bases and J by 3 bases, with 30 bases between. The CDR3 protein is CASSLDREVDSAGKFYEQYF. CDR3 nucleotide sequence: TGTGCCAGCAGTTTGGACAGGGAAGTCGATTCAGCGGGGAAATTCTACGAGCAGTACTTC.

The chain employs TRBV18 and TRBJ2-7; the D is unclear. Deletions cut 4 bases from V and 3 bases from J, with 10 bases between. The CDR3 covers 13 residues. Germline CDR1 is KGHSH and CDR2 is LQKENI. In DNA, the CDR3 is TGTGCCAGCTCACTGACTTCGGGCTACGAGCAGTACTTC. It specifies CASSLTSGYEQYF.

In this sample, this clone turned up a few times. Because the CDR3 is missing its conserved closing phenylalanine or tryptophan, this is likely a read error. The DNA is left out, because the CDR3 cannot be placed on it with certainty; the CDR3 is given as TCRdb lists it. This sequence joins TRBV14 and TRBJ1-3. Germline V gene sequence: CDR1 SGHDN, CDR2 FVKESK. The CDR3 is 8 residues long, counting both termini. The chain's CDR3 is CASSQGGD.

The V and J genes are TRBV18 and TRBJ2-3; weak D call: TRBD2 (6 bases). The V gene lost 4 bases and the J gene lost 0 bases, with 11 bases spanning the gap. There are 15 residues in the CDR3. Per germline, CDR1 KGHSH and CDR2 LQKENI. The CDR3 nucleotides are TGTGCCAGCTCACTCGGGACTCTCAGCACAGATACGCAGTATTTT. It yields the protein CASSLGTLSTDTQYF.